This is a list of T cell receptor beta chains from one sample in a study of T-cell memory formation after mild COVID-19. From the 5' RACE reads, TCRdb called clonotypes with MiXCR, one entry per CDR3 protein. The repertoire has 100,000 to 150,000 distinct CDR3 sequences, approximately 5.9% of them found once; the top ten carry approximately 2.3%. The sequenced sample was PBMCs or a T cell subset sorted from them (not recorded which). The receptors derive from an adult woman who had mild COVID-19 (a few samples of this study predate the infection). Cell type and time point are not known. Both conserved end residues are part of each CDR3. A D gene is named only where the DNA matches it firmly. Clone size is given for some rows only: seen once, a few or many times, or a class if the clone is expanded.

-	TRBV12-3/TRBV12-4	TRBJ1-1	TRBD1	CASSWGSFRGTEAFF	TGTGCCAGCTCATGGGGATCATTCAGGGGGACTGAAGCTTTCTTT
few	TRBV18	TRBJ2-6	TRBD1	CASSPRTGSLSGANVLTF	TGTGCCAGCTCACCAAGGACAGGGTCCTTATCTGGGGCCAACGTCCTGACTTTC
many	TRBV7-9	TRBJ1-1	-	CASRSNRAEAFF	TGTGCCAGCAGGTCGAACAGGGCTGAAGCTTTCTTT
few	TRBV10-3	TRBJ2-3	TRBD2	CAISLHGTSGSADTQYF	TGTGCCATCAGTCTTCACGGGACTAGCGGGAGCGCAGATACGCAGTATTTT
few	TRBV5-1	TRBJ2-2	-	CASRLGHRNTGELFF	TGCGCCAGCCGCCTCGGGCACCGAAACACCGGGGAGCTGTTTTTT
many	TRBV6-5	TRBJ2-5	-	CASSYRPGLQETQYF	TGTGCCAGCAGTTACCGGCCAGGCCTCCAAGAGACCCAGTACTTC
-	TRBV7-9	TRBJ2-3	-	CASSPVSGDTQYF	TGTGCCAGCAGCCCCGTTAGCGGAGATACGCAGTATTTT
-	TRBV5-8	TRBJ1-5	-	CASSSKTATKPQHF	TGTGCCAGCAGCTCAAAGACAGCGACCAAGCCCCAGCATTTT
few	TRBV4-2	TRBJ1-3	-	CASSQGNTIYF	TGTGCCAGCAGCCAGGGAAACACCATATATTTT
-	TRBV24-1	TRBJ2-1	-	CATSDFSRPGSYNEQFF	TGTGCCACCAGTGATTTTAGCCGACCAGGCTCCTACAATGAGCAGTTCTTC
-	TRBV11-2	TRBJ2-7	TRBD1	CASSFSTGYSSYEQYF	TGTGCCAGCAGCTTTTCGACAGGGTACAGCTCCTACGAGCAGTACTTC
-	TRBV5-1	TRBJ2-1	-	CASSLGGQLTYNEQFF	TGCGCCAGCAGCCTAGGAGGTCAGCTCACTTACAATGAGCAGTTCTTC
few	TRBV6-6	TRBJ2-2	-	CASSPQHGPNTGELFF	TGTGCCAGCAGTCCACAGCACGGACCGAACACCGGGGAGCTGTTTTTT
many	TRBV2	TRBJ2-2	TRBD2	CASSLAGGLAGELFF	TGTGCCAGCAGCCTAGCGGGAGGGCTGGCCGGGGAGCTGTTTTTT
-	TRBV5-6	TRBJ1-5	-	CASSFARGQPQHF	TGTGCCAGCAGCTTTGCCAGGGGCCAGCCCCAGCATTTT
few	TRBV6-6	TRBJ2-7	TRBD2	CASSYSSGRAGEQYF	TGTGCCAGCAGTTACTCTAGCGGGAGGGCCGGCGAGCAGTACTTC
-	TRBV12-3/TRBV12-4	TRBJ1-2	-	CASSPARNIYGYTF	TGTGCCAGCTCCCCGGCCAGAAATATTTATGGCTACACCTTC
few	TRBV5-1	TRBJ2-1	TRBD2	CASSLGSSGEYNEQFF	TGCGCCAGCAGCTTGGGGTCCAGCGGGGAATACAATGAGCAGTTCTTC
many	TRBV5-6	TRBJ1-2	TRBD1	CASSLKGQNYGYTF	TGTGCCAGCAGCTTGAAGGGACAGAACTATGGCTACACCTTC
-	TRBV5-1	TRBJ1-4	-	CASSLVGQTTNEKLFF	TGCGCCAGCAGCTTGGTCGGACAGACAACTAATGAAAAACTGTTTTTT
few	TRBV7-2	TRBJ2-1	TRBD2	CASSQRTSGSYNEQFF	TGTGCCAGCAGCCAACGGACTAGCGGGAGTTACAATGAGCAGTTCTTC
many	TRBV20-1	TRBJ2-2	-	CSARGRFGAEHGELFF	TGCAGTGCTAGAGGCAGGTTTGGTGCAGAACACGGGGAGCTGTTTTTT
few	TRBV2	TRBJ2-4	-	CASSDRVIAKNIQYF	TGTGCCAGCAGTGACAGGGTGATTGCCAAAAACATTCAGTACTTC
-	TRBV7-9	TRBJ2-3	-	CASSPSSSTDTQYF	TGTGCCAGCAGCCCAAGTAGTTCCACAGATACGCAGTATTTT
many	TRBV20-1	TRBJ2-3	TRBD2	CSARPGLAGNTQYF	TGCAGTGCTAGGCCCGGGCTAGCGGGGAATACGCAGTATTTT
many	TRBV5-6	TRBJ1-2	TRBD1	CASSTGTANYGYTF	TGTGCCAGCAGCACAGGGACAGCGAACTATGGCTACACCTTC
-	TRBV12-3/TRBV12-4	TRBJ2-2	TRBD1	CASSPRDRGYTGELFF	TGTGCCAGCAGCCCCCGGGACAGGGGGTACACCGGGGAGCTGTTTTTT
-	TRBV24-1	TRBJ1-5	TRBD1	CATARGGSNQPQHF	TGTGCCACTGCCAGGGGGGGAAGCAATCAGCCCCAGCATTTT
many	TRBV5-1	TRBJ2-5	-	CASSHLPQGKETQYF	TGCGCCAGCAGCCACTTACCCCAGGGTAAAGAGACCCAGTACTTC
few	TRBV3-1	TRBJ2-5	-	CASSQGMIARGAQETQYF	TGTGCCAGCAGCCAAGGGATGATAGCAAGAGGGGCCCAAGAGACCCAGTACTTC
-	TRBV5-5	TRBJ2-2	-	CASSKSTFVTGELFF	TGTGCCAGCAGTAAAAGTACGTTTGTCACCGGGGAGCTGTTTTTT
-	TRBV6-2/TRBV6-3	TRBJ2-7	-	CASSGTGHPPYEQYF	TGTGCCAGCAGCGGAACGGGACACCCACCCTACGAGCAGTACTTC
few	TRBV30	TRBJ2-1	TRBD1	CAWSQSTGDEQFF	TGTGCCTGGAGTCAATCTACAGGGGATGAGCAGTTCTTC
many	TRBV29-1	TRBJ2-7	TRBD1	CSIGTGEAYEQYF	TGCAGCATTGGGACAGGGGAGGCCTACGAGCAGTACTTC
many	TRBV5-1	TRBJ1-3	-	CAWWGAGARSGNTIYF	TGCGCCTGGTGGGGGGCCGGGGCGAGGTCTGGAAACACCATATATTTT
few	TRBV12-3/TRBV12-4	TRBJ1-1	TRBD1	CASSPYPGQGTEAFF	TGTGCCAGCAGTCCGTACCCGGGACAGGGTACTGAAGCTTTCTTT
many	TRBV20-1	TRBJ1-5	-	CSARSRINQPQHF	TGCAGTGCTAGATCCCGGATTAATCAGCCCCAGCATTTT
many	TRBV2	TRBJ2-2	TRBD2	CASSEAQGGTGELFF	TGTGCCAGCAGTGAAGCCCAGGGAGGGACCGGGGAGCTGTTTTTT
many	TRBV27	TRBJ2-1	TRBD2	CASRRGGGAYNEQFF	TGTGCCAGCAGGCGGGGCGGGGGGGCCTACAATGAGCAGTTCTTC
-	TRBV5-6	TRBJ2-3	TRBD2	CASSLVQRGNTQYF	TGTGCCAGCAGCTTGGTCCAGCGGGGTAACACGCAGTATTTT
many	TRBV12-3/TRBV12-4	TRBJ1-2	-	CASSRSNYGYTF	TGTGCCAGCAGCCGGTCTAACTATGGCTACACCTTC
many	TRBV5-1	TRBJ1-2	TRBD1	CASRGQANYGYTF	TGCGCCAGCAGGGGACAGGCTAACTATGGCTACACCTTC